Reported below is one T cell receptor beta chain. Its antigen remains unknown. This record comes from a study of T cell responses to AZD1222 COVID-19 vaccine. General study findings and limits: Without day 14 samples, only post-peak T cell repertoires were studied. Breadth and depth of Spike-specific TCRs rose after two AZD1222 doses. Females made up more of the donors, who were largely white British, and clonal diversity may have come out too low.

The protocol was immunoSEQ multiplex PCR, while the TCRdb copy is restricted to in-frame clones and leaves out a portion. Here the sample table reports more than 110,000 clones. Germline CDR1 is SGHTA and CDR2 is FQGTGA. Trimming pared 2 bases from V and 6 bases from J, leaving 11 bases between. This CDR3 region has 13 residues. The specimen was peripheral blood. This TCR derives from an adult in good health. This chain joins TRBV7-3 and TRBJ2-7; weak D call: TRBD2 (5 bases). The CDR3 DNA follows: TGTGCCAGCAGCTTATGGTCGGGGATCGAGCAGTACTTC. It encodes CASSLWSGIEQYF.